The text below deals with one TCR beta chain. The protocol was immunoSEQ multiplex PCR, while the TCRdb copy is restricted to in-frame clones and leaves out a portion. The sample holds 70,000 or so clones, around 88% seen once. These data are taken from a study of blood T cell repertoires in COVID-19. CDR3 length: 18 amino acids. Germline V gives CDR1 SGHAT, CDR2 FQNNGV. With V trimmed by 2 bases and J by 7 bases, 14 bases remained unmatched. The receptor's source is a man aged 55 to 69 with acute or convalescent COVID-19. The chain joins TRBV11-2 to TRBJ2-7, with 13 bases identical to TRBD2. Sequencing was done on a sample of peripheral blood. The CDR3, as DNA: TGTGCCAGCAGCTTATCGGGGACTAGCGGGACCTTCTCTAATGAGCAGTACTTC. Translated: CASSLSGTSGTFSNEQYF.